What follows are 20 T cell receptor beta chains derived from one specimen sequenced in a study of early T cells in non-severe SARS-CoV-2 infection. TCRdb processed the 5' RACE reads anew with MiXCR; each CDR3 protein has one entry. The sample lists about 64,000 distinct CDR3 sequences; more than 4% were seen once. The material sequenced was whole blood. The receptors were sampled from an adult who was a healthcare worker with PCR-confirmed SARS-CoV-2 infection or an uninfected control (not recorded which).

The chain recombines TRBV28 with TRBJ2-4; a possible D gene is TRBD2 (6 bases). CDR1 and CDR2 (germline): MDHEN, SYDVKM. Trimming pared 3 bases from V and 4 bases from J, leaving 16 bases between. The CDR3 covers 16 residues. The CDR3 coding sequence is TGTGCCAGCAGTTTTTTAGGGAATCGGGGGAAAAACATTCAGTACTTC. This codes for CASSFLGNRGKNIQYF.

V and J are TRBV11-2 and TRBJ2-7; the D call may be TRBD1 or TRBD2 (5 bases each). This CDR3 region has 15 residues. The germline CDR1 and CDR2 sequences are SGHAT and FQNNGV. V shed 2 bases and J shed 4 bases, with 15 bases lying between them. Written as DNA, the CDR3 is TGTGCCAGCAGCTTAATTCCGGGACGGATATACGAGCAGTACTTC. This encodes CASSLIPGRIYEQYF.

This clonotype was found a few times. The genes are TRBV2 and TRBJ1-1, with D tentatively TRBD1 (6 bases). Germline V gene lookup returns CDR1 SNHLY and CDR2 FYNNEI. The V gene lost 6 bases and the J gene lost 4 bases, with 15 bases spanning the gap. The CDR3 is 14 residues long. The chain's CDR3 is CASRTGISGTEAFF. CDR3 DNA: TGTGCCAGCAGAACAGGGATCTCCGGCACTGAAGCTTTCTTT.

This clonotype was counted at least ten times. The J gene is TRBJ2-5, the V gene TRBV9; no clear D gene. Trimming took off 0 bases at V and 2 bases at J, with 8 bases between the two ends. Germline V CDR1 and CDR2: SGDLS, YYNGEE. The CDR3 has 14 amino acids. The CDR3 region is CASSVETAQETQYF. The CDR3 DNA is TGTGCCAGCAGCGTAGAAACGGCTCAAGAGACCCAGTACTTC.

This clonotype was found a few times. V usage is TRBV7-2 and J usage is TRBJ2-5; D unclear. Trimming took off 1 base at V and 5 bases at J, with 8 bases between the two ends. The length of the CDR3 is 13 residues. Germline V gene lookup returns CDR1 SGHTA and CDR2 FQGNSA. The CDR3 protein is CASSLDYLETQYF. The CDR3 DNA reads TGTGCCAGCAGCTTAGATTATTTGGAGACCCAGTACTTC.

This chain joins TRBV20-1 and TRBJ2-5, with D tentatively TRBD1 or TRBD2 (6 bases each). CDR3 length equals 13 residues. Germline CDR1 is DFQATT and CDR2 is SNEGSKA (reference sequence). Deletions cut 1 base from V and 5 bases from J, with 11 bases between. The CDR3 DNA reads as TGCAGTGCTAGAGTAGGAGGGGGGGAGACCCAGTACTTC. Amino acid sequence: CSARVGGGETQYF.

This clonotype was detected many times. The chain couples TRBV2 to TRBJ2-3; D not resolved. The CDR3 sequence is 11 residues long. Germline lookup yields CDR1 SNHLY and CDR2 FYNNEI. V lost 8 bases to trimming and J lost 4 bases, with 7 bases between them. This CDR3 reads CASLKADTQYF. DNA of the CDR3: TGTGCCAGCCTCAAGGCAGATACGCAGTATTTT.

This clonotype was counted at least ten times. V gene TRBV6-2 or TRBV6-3 combines with J gene TRBJ2-7; D might be TRBD2 (6 bases). Germline CDR1 MNHEY, CDR2 SVGEGT. V shed 8 bases and J shed 2 bases, with 13 bases lying between them. The CDR3 consists of 13 residues. The CDR3 DNA reads as TGTGCCAGCCGGGGGACGCGCCCCTACGAGCAGTACTTC. Residues: CASRGTRPYEQYF.

There are many counts of this clonotype. V and J are TRBV7-9 and TRBJ1-2; 12 nucleotides match TRBD1. V gave up 4 bases and J gave up 8 bases; unmatched junction bases: 14. The germline V gene encodes CDR1 SEHNR and CDR2 FQNEAQ (reference sequence). The CDR3 length is 17 residues. DNA for the CDR3: TGTGCCAGCAGCTCCACCGGGACAGGGGGCGGTCGCGTAGGCTACACCTTC. It specifies CASSSTGTGGGRVGYTF.

This clonotype was picked up many times. The V call is TRBV7-2, the J call TRBJ1-3; D gene uncertain. Trimming removed 8 bases from V and 4 bases from J, with 15 bases in between. CDR3 length: 14 amino acids. The V gene's germline CDR1 is SGHTA and CDR2 FQGNSA. The CDR3, as DNA: TGTGCCAGCCTGGACTTGGGAAGGGGAAACACCATATATTTT. The encoded protein is CASLDLGRGNTIYF.

This clonotype occurred a few times. This chain links TRBV20-1 with TRBJ1-3; D call uncertain. V was trimmed by 5 bases and J by 0 bases, leaving 5 bases between them. This CDR3 is 12 amino acids long. Germline lookup yields CDR1 DFQATT and CDR2 SNEGSKA (reference sequence). The CDR3 coding sequence is TGCAGTGCTGGACCCTCTGGAAACACCATATATTTT. This translates into CSAGPSGNTIYF.

This clonotype appeared many times. The CDR3 loop is CASSQGTGLNEKLFF. In nucleotides, the CDR3 is TGCGCCAGCAGCCAAGGCACAGGTCTTAATGAAAAACTGTTTTTT. This sequence joins TRBV4-3 and TRBJ1-4; D is possibly TRBD1 (5 bases). Trimming removed 1 base at V and 4 bases at J, with 10 bases between. CDR3 length: 15 amino acids. Germline CDR1 is LGHNA and CDR2 is YSLEER.

In its sample, this clonotype was seen a few times. The gene calls are TRBV18 and TRBJ2-2; 9 bases line up with TRBD1. The V gene's germline CDR1 is KGHSH and CDR2 LQKENI. This CDR3 comprises 15 residues. Unmatched junction bases numbered 3, after V lost 1 base and J lost 6 bases. Written as DNA, the CDR3 is TGTGCCAGCTCACCACGGGACAGGGAATCCGGGGAGCTGTTTTTT. This gives the protein CASSPRDRESGELFF.

This clonotype was seen only a few times. The chain couples TRBV7-2 to TRBJ2-2, with 11 nucleotides matching TRBD2. CDR3 size: 16 residues. CDR1 SGHTA and CDR2 FQGNSA come from the germline V gene. The V and J ends lost 3 bases and 6 bases, in that order; junction bases with no gene match: 6. For the CDR3, the DNA is TGTGCCAGCAGCTTTAGCGGGAGGGCCAACGCCGGGGAGCTGTTTTTT. Its translation: CASSFSGRANAGELFF.

There are many counts of this clonotype. The chain recombines TRBV21-1 with TRBJ1-5. TRBV21-1 is deemed a pseudogene. The CDR3 contains 15 residues. The chain's CDR3 is CASTVRRLAGQPQHF. The DNA of the CDR3 is TGTGCCAGCACCGTTAGACGCTTAGCTGGTCAGCCCCAGCATTTT.

In its sample, this clonotype was seen a few times. The chain uses TRBV20-1 and TRBJ2-1; 10 bases match TRBD2. V trimming: 4 bases; J trimming: 2 bases; junction bases outside the gene matches: 2. Germline loops: CDR1 DFQATT, CDR2 SNEGSKA (reference sequence). The CDR3 length is 14 residues. The CDR3 sequence is CSAITSGTYNEQFF. Here the CDR3 DNA reads TGCAGTGCTATTACTAGCGGGACCTACAATGAGCAGTTCTTC.

This clonotype was seen at least ten times. The J gene is TRBJ1-2, the V gene TRBV7-6; 10 bases are a match to TRBD1. The CDR3 extends over 17 amino acids. With V trimmed by 1 base and J by 0 bases, 5 bases remained unmatched. Germline-derived CDR1 and CDR2 are SGHVS and FNYEAQ. CDR3 sequence: CASSLGDRGPTNYGYTF. In DNA form, the CDR3 reads TGTGCCAGCAGCTTAGGGGACAGGGGCCCAACTAACTATGGCTACACCTTC.

The rearrangement links TRBV7-8 to TRBJ2-7; 10 nucleotides line up with TRBD2. Germline V gene data show CDR1 as SGHVS and CDR2 as FQNEAQ. Trimming cost V 3 bases and J 3 bases; bases outside gene matches: 5. This CDR3 is built from 15 residues. The CDR3 loop reads CASSFPASGSYEQYF. The DNA of the CDR3 is TGTGCCAGCAGCTTTCCGGCTAGCGGGAGCTACGAGCAGTACTTC.

This clonotype was observed a handful of times. The chain employs TRBV21-1 and TRBJ2-7; the table's D gene call, TRBD1, was not cross checked with the DNA. TRBV21-1 is noted as a pseudogene. This CDR3 is 14 amino acids long. CDR3 amino acids: CASSHRACSYEQYF. CDR3 DNA: TGTGCCAGCAGCCACCGGGCCTGCTCCTACGAGCAGTACTTC.

Ten or more counts support this clonotype. This chain links TRBV4-1 with TRBJ2-1; 8 bases are shared with TRBD1. Germline V CDR1 and CDR2: MGHRA, YSYEKL. CDR3 length: 19 residues. V lost 4 bases to trimming and J lost 1 base; unmatched junction nucleotides: 15. CDR3 DNA: TGCGCCAGCAGCCTACGGACAGGGACGATACATCCATCCTACAATGAGCAGTTCTTC. Its protein is CASSLRTGTIHPSYNEQFF.